Shown below are 13 T cell receptor beta chains from a single sample sequenced in a study of CD8 T cells in ankylosing spondylitis. TCRdb fed the 5' RACE reads into MiXCR, producing one record per CDR3 protein. The table lists about 88,000 distinct CDR3 sequences, about 27% of them singletons. Specimen: blood, either unsorted or a sorted T cell fraction (not recorded which). These receptors originate from a male donor with ankylosing spondylitis or in good health (not recorded which).

This clonotype was seen a handful of times. This chain connects TRBV20-1 to TRBJ2-3; 10 bases fit TRBD2. The CDR3 contains 14 residues. Trimming at V came to 2 bases and at J to 7 bases, leaving 6 bases not matched to a gene. Germline CDR1 DFQATT, CDR2 SNEGSKA (reference sequence). CDR3: CSARTSGVLNTQYF. Written as DNA, the CDR3 is TGCAGTGCTAGAACTAGCGGGGTGCTAAATACGCAGTATTTT.

This chain joins TRBV5-1 and TRBJ2-3, with D possibly being TRBD2 (6 bases). Trimming removed 4 bases from V and 0 bases from J, with 12 bases in between. Per germline, CDR1 SGHRS and CDR2 YFSETQ. CDR3 length: 15 amino acids. Here the CDR3 DNA reads TGCGCCAGCAGCCCCGGGAGCGGGAGCACAGATACGCAGTATTTT. Translation gives CASSPGSGSTDTQYF.

The chain links TRBV15 to TRBJ1-2; 7 bases agree with TRBD1. The V and J ends lost 6 bases and 6 bases, in that order; junction bases with no gene match: 22. CDR3 length: 18 residues. Germline loops: CDR1 LNHNV, CDR2 YYDKDF (reference sequence). DNA of the CDR3: TGTGCCACCAGTCGATTAGTGCCCAGGAAGGGGGCCAGGGATGGCTACACCTTC. This gives the protein CATSRLVPRKGARDGYTF.

This clonotype was counted between two and nine times. The CDR3 DNA sequence: TGTGCCAGCAGCTTACGGGAAAACATTCAGTACTTC. Translating gives CASSLRENIQYF. The rearrangement links TRBV5-6 to TRBJ2-4; D remains ambiguous. V lost 2 bases, J lost 5 bases, and 5 bases lay in between. The germline CDR1 and CDR2 sequences are SGHDT and YYEEEE. The CDR3 extends over 12 amino acids.

This clonotype was picked up a small number of times. The CDR3 is CASSSLLRGSNTGELFF. CDR3 DNA sequence: TGTGCCAGCAGCTCCCTACTAAGGGGTAGTAACACCGGGGAGCTGTTTTTT. The chain uses TRBV11-2 and TRBJ2-2; D is possibly TRBD1 (5 bases). In germline, CDR1 is SGHAT, CDR2 FQNNGV. The CDR3 sequence is 17 residues long. The germline V and J ends were trimmed by 4 bases and 2 bases, with 17 bases remaining between them.

A few counts support this clonotype. This chain links TRBV5-1 with TRBJ2-1; the D call may be TRBD1 or TRBD2 (5 bases each). This CDR3 contains 16 residues. Germline CDR1 SGHRS, CDR2 YFSETQ. With 4 bases removed from V and 0 bases from J, the gap between germline ends came to 14 bases. Here the CDR3 DNA reads TGCGCCAGCAGCATAGAGGGGTTTAGCTCCTACAATGAGCAGTTCTTC. Residues: CASSIEGFSSYNEQFF.

J is TRBJ2-1 and V is TRBV20-1, with D perhaps matching TRBD2 (6 bases). CDR3 length: 15 residues. Germline CDR1 and CDR2: DFQATT and SNEGSKA (reference sequence). Trimming took off 7 bases at V and 5 bases at J, with 21 bases between the two ends. The CDR3 DNA reads TGCAGTGTCTCTAGCGACGACTCCAAAAACAATGAGCAGTTCTTC. This encodes CSVSSDDSKNNEQFF.

This clonotype was recorded at least ten times. The rearrangement uses TRBV5-1 and TRBJ2-3; 10 nucleotides agree with TRBD2. Trimming removed 4 bases from V and 5 bases from J; junction bases left unmatched: 7. CDR1 SGHRS and CDR2 YFSETQ come from the germline V gene. This CDR3 has 15 amino acids. This CDR3 is CASSASGGARDTQYF. As DNA, the CDR3 is TGCGCCAGCAGCGCAAGCGGGGGGGCGAGAGATACGCAGTATTTT.

This clonotype was counted ten times or more. The V gene is TRBV20-1, the J gene TRBJ2-1; D may be TRBD2 (6 bases). From germline, CDR1 is DFQATT and CDR2 SNEGSKA (reference sequence). Trimming pared 6 bases from V and 5 bases from J, leaving 20 bases between. This CDR3 spans 15 amino acids. The CDR3 loop is CSAPGEDRVDNEQFF. The CDR3 DNA follows: TGCAGTGCGCCGGGGGAGGATAGGGTCGACAATGAGCAGTTCTTC.

V and J are TRBV5-1 and TRBJ2-3; TRBD2 matches 12 bases. This CDR3 spans 17 amino acids. The ends lost 6 bases at V and 3 bases at J; junction bases unmatched: 11. From germline, CDR1 is SGHRS and CDR2 YFSETQ. In nucleotides, the CDR3 is TGCGCCAGCAATTCCCTAGCGGGAGGGCCGGGTACAGATACGCAGTATTTT. It specifies CASNSLAGGPGTDTQYF.

The chain has TRBV20-1 and TRBJ2-3; 7 nucleotides align to TRBD1. Trimming at V came to 6 bases and at J to 2 bases, leaving 5 bases not matched to a gene. The CDR3 covers 13 residues. In germline, CDR1 is DFQATT, CDR2 SNEGSKA (reference sequence). CDR3 sequence: CSARTGFTDTQYF. The DNA of the CDR3 is TGCAGTGCCAGGACAGGTTTCACAGATACGCAGTATTTT.

This clonotype was observed a handful of times. The genes are TRBV5-1 and TRBJ2-1; D unresolved. V lost 4 bases, J lost 4 bases, and 15 bases lay in between. Germline V gives CDR1 SGHRS, CDR2 YFSETQ. This CDR3 region has 15 residues. The CDR3 protein is CASSPDTELYNEQFF. As DNA, the CDR3 is TGCGCCAGCAGCCCAGACACGGAACTTTACAATGAGCAGTTCTTC.

This chain links TRBV7-2 with TRBJ2-1; D tentatively fits TRBD1 or TRBD2 (5 bases each). CDR1 is SGHTA, CDR2 FQGNSA, per germline. Trimming removed 5 bases from V and 6 bases from J, with 20 bases in between. This CDR3 has 16 residues. CDR3 residues: CASSPHLRGTGNEQFF. CDR3 sequence (DNA): TGTGCCAGCAGCCCACACCTACGGGGCACCGGCAATGAGCAGTTCTTC. Filled out from reference TRBV7-2 and TRBJ2-1, the complete variable domain reads GAGVSQSPSNKVTEKGKDVELRCDPISGHTALYWYRQSLGQGLEFLIYFQGNSAPDKSGLPSDRFSAERTGGSVSTLTIQRTQQEDSAVYLCASSPHLRGTGNEQFFGPGTRLTVL.